The source of this T cell receptor (beta chain) is a study of molecular identifiers for immune sequencing clone quantification. Study outcomes and limitations: Underestimated sizes of highly expanded clones could result from identical TCR molecules that share a barcode.

For bulk TCR libraries, previously described methods and listed TCR primers were used. TCRdb re-derived calls from the PCR reads in MiXCR, one entry per CDR3 protein. The table includes about 510,000 distinct CDR3 sequences, 20% to 25% detected once. A remark on this clonotype: Its antigen is currently unknown. One end of the junction fails to match germline, which may point to a read error.

The CDR3 consists of 11 residues. Naive CD8 T cells were picked out by sorting for CD8+CD4-CCR7+CD45RA+. The origin of this receptor is a human donor in good health. Some libraries in this study had Jurkat cell RNA spiked in. The chain links TRBV12-3 or TRBV12-4 to TRBJ2-7, with D unresolved. The source material was naive CD8+ T cells from blood, with Jurkat cell RNA spiked in. Subset defined: FACS-sorted CD8+CD4-CCR7+CD45RA+ naive T cells. This CDR3 is CASSVSYEQCF. DNA for the CDR3: TGTGCCAGTTCAGTTTCCTACGAGCAGTGCTTC.